The TCR beta chain under discussion was sequenced for a study of T cell repertoires in cytomegalovirus infection. The CDR3 extends over 14 amino acids. V lost 6 bases and J lost 6, with 17 bases in between. Germline V gene lookup returns CDR1 MNHNY and CDR2 SVGAGI (reference sequence). Using its own MiXCR run on the reads, TCRdb lists one record per CDR3 protein. Of 300,000 or so distinct CDR3 sequences listed, around a quarter are singletons. Remarks on this clonotype: Its antigen is as yet unknown.

The V and J genes are TRBV6-6 and TRBJ1-1; no clear D. This specimen consisted of cultured PBMCs, obtained from culture after CMV antigen stimulation. This TCR was recovered from a human donor in good health (CMV status not recorded). Some clones in this sample may be carry-over from other donors' samples. CDR3 bases: TGTGCCAGCAGGGGAAGAGGGCCGCCGCCTGAAGCTTTCTTT. This sequence encodes CASRGRGPPPEAFF.